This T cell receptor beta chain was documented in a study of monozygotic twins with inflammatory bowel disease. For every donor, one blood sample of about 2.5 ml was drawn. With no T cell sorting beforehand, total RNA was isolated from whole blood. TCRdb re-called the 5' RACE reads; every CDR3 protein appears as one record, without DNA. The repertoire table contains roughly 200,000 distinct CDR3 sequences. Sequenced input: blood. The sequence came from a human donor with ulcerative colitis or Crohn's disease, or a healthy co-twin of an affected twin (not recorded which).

CDR3 sequence: CASSPQPNTEAFF. The gene calls are TRBV27 and TRBJ1-1. CDR3 size: 13 residues. In germline, CDR1 is MNHEY, CDR2 SMNVEV (reference sequence).